These 3 T cell receptor beta chains were all obtained from the same sample, sequenced in a study of vaccination effects on CD4 cells after COVID-19. Before any sequencing was done, the ViraFEST assay used viral peptide pools to expand antigen-specific CD4+ T cells. Investigators separated out CD4+ T cells once approximately 11 days of culture had passed. Neither prior SARS-CoV-2 infection nor positive nucleocapsid antibodies were present in the vaccine recipients. TCRdb's copy holds only in-frame clones and misses some; the assay was immunoSEQ multiplex PCR. The sample holds about 23,000 clones, approximately 70% seen once. These receptors are not linked to any known antigen. The sequences come from CD4+ T cells from PBMCs cultured with SARS-CoV-2 spike peptides, collected before COVID-19 vaccination. Receptor source: a human donor who received a COVID-19 vaccine.

The count of this clone is one. The chain employs TRBV2 and TRBJ2-5, with 9 bases that match TRBD2. The CDR3 totals 15 residues. Trimming cost V 3 bases and J 4 bases; bases outside gene matches: 6. The germline CDR1 and CDR2 sequences are SNHLY and FYNNEI. CDR3 region: CASSDPAGGGETQYF. The CDR3 DNA is TGTGCCAGCAGTGACCCCGCGGGAGGGGGAGAGACCCAGTACTTC.

The rearrangement uses TRBV27 and TRBJ1-5; D is uncertain. The CDR3 has 12 residues. Trimming pared 7 bases from V and 6 bases from J, leaving 10 bases between. Germline CDR1 and CDR2: MNHEY and SMNVEV (reference sequence). Here the CDR3 reads CASTTMGQPQHF. DNA of the CDR3: TGTGCCAGCACAACGATGGGTCAGCCCCAGCATTTT.

The V and J genes are TRBV5-6 and TRBJ1-2; the D is unclear. V shed 0 bases and J shed 3 bases, with 15 bases lying between them. The CDR3 extends over 16 amino acids. CDR1 is SGHDT, CDR2 YYEEEE, per germline. CDR3 sequence (DNA): TGTGCCAGCAGCTTGGGAATGGGAAAAAGGGACTATGGCTACACCTTC. This translates into CASSLGMGKRDYGYTF. The complete variable domain, with remaining parts taken from reference TRBV5-6 and TRBJ1-2, reads DAGVTQSPTHLIKTRGQQVTLRCSPKSGHDTVSWYQQALGQGPQFIFQYYEEEERQRGNFPDRFSGHQFPNYSSELNVNALLLGDSALYLCASSLGMGKRDYGYTFGSGTRLTVV.